Below, one T cell receptor (beta chain) is given with its context. This record comes from a study of cytomegalovirus exposure and HLA in healthy donors. Sequenced by immunoSEQ multiplex PCR; TCRdb stores in-frame clones only, minus some. The table includes roughly 150,000 clones, 80% to 95% detected once. V was cut by 0 bases and J by 4 bases, with 34 bases left in between. The CDR3 is made up of 23 amino acids. CDR1 is WSHSY, CDR2 SAAADI, per germline. This clonotype was sampled from a man aged 18 to 29 in good health and CMV-seronegative. Sample: PBMCs. This sequence joins TRBV10-2 and TRBJ2-1, with a weak D call TRBD2 (6 bases). This chain's CDR3 is CASSESRDRIDRDSVSLYNEQFF. The DNA for the CDR3 is TGCGCCAGCAGTGAGTCGCGAGACAGAATAGACCGGGACTCTGTTTCCCTTTACAATGAGCAGTTCTTC.